These 21 T cell receptor beta chains share one sample of origin, sequenced in a study of T cell responses to AZD1222 COVID-19 vaccine. The protocol was immunoSEQ multiplex PCR, while the TCRdb copy is restricted to in-frame clones and leaves out a portion. The sample yields 60,000 to 85,000 clones, about nine tenths seen once. The sample in question was peripheral blood, obtained 28 days after the second AZD1222 dose. These receptors were collected from an adult who received the AZD1222 COVID-19 vaccine.

By its share, this clone is medium-sized. The V and J genes are TRBV9 and TRBJ1-2; TRBD1 might be the D (5 bases). Germline values: CDR1 SGDLS, CDR2 YYNGEE. The V gene lost 0 bases and the J gene lost 3 bases, with 12 bases spanning the gap. The CDR3 totals 15 residues. The CDR3 DNA is TGTGCCAGCAGCGTAGACGGGGCGGTTCACTATGGCTACACCTTC. It codes for CASSVDGAVHYGYTF.

The chain combines TRBV5-5 with TRBJ2-7; 7 bases are a match to TRBD1. CDR3 size: 14 residues. With V trimmed by 4 bases and J by 4 bases, 8 bases remained unmatched. The germline V gene encodes CDR1 SGHKS and CDR2 YYEKEE (reference sequence). The CDR3 loop reads CASSPGTATYEQYF. As DNA, the CDR3 is TGTGCCAGCAGCCCCGGGACAGCCACATACGAGCAGTACTTC.

The CDR3 DNA reads TGTGCCAGCAGCTCGAAAAGGCACTCGGGCGTGGCCACTGAAGCTTTCTTT. Translation gives CASSSKRHSGVATEAFF. V is TRBV21-1 and J is TRBJ1-1. TRBV21-1 is termed a pseudogene. CDR3 length: 17 amino acids.

The chain couples TRBV24-1 to TRBJ2-5; 10 positions agree with TRBD1. CDR1 KGHDR and CDR2 SFDVKD come from the germline V gene. This CDR3 is 15 amino acids long. With V trimmed by 3 bases and J by 4 bases, 4 bases remained unmatched. The CDR3 here is CATSDPGQGGETQYF. The CDR3, as DNA: TGTGCCACCAGTGATCCCGGACAGGGGGGAGAGACCCAGTACTTC.

This rearrangement joins TRBV5-6 to TRBJ1-2, with a weak D call TRBD1 (6 bases). The CDR3 spans 14 residues. Deletions cut 4 bases from V and 8 bases from J, with 18 bases between. The germline gives CDR1 SGHDT, CDR2 YYEEEE. The CDR3 coding sequence is TGTGCCAGCAGCCTTAGGGGGGAGGCCTTGGGCTACACCTTC. Protein product: CASSLRGEALGYTF.

The J gene is TRBJ2-3, the V gene TRBV5-1; no clear D gene. CDR1 is SGHRS and CDR2 is YFSETQ in the germline V gene. This CDR3 spans 11 amino acids. V was clipped by 0 bases and J by 6 bases, with 2 bases between them. The CDR3 nucleotides are TGCGCCAGCAGCTTGGACGATACGCAGTATTTT. It translates to CASSLDDTQYF.

The V call is TRBV4-1, the J call TRBJ2-2; D gene ambiguous. V lost 5 bases and J lost 3, with 13 bases in between. The CDR3 extends over 15 amino acids. Germline CDR1 reads MGHRA; CDR2 reads YSYEKL. The CDR3 coding sequence is TGCGCCAGCAGCTTCATCCCTCAGGACACCGGGGAGCTGTTTTTT. Encoded protein: CASSFIPQDTGELFF.

The chain recombines TRBV5-4 with TRBJ2-7; 10 bases line up with TRBD2. The CDR3 is 16 residues long. In germline, CDR1 is SGHNT, CDR2 YYREEE (reference sequence). V lost 0 bases, J lost 2 bases, and 5 bases stayed unmatched. CDR3 nucleotide sequence: TGTGCCAGCAGCTTGGGAAGCGGGGGGGCCGCCTACGAGCAGTACTTC. Amino acid sequence: CASSLGSGGAAYEQYF.

The gene calls are TRBV5-6 and TRBJ1-1; D uncertain. The length of the CDR3 is 13 residues. Per germline, CDR1 SGHDT and CDR2 YYEEEE. V was pared by 4 bases and J by 0 bases, with 7 bases between. The CDR3 sequence: CASSVQVNTEAFF. For the CDR3, the DNA is TGTGCCAGCAGCGTGCAGGTGAACACTGAAGCTTTCTTT.

The chain couples TRBV12-5 to TRBJ1-2; D might be TRBD1 (5 bases). Trimming took 7 bases from V and 2 from J, leaving 8 bases between them. The CDR3 totals 12 residues. Germline assignment: CDR1 LGHNT and CDR2 FRNRAP. Here the CDR3 reads CASEGFNYGYTF. The CDR3 region has the DNA TGTGCTAGTGAGGGGTTCAACTATGGCTACACCTTC.

The genes are TRBV18 and TRBJ2-1; maybe TRBD1 (6 bases). The CDR3 contains 16 residues. Trimming took 2 bases from V and 2 from J, leaving 13 bases between them. From germline, CDR1 is KGHSH and CDR2 LQKENI. The DNA of the CDR3 is TGTGCCAGCTCACCAAGCAGGGGAAGGGCCTACAATGAGCAGTTCTTC. Encoded protein: CASSPSRGRAYNEQFF.

The rearrangement joins TRBV5-1 to TRBJ1-2; no firm D call. The CDR3 consists of 14 residues. Deletions cut 2 bases from V and 4 bases from J, with 12 bases between. Germline V lookup: CDR1 SGHRS, CDR2 YFSETQ. The DNA for the CDR3 is TGCGCCAGCAGCTTAAAATCGCCGATCTATGGCTACACCTTC. Translated, it gives CASSLKSPIYGYTF. The variable domain in full, with the rest retrieved from reference TRBV5-1 and TRBJ1-2, is KAGVTQTPRYLIKTRGQQVTLSCSPISGHRSVSWYQQTPGQGLQFLFEYFSETQRNKGNFPGRFSGRQFSNSRSEMNVSTLELGDSALYLCASSLKSPIYGYTFGSGTRLTVV.

The table lists this clone with a count of one. The chain employs TRBV25-1 and TRBJ1-6, with D maybe TRBD1 (5 bases). This CDR3 contains 14 residues. Germline V gene lookup returns CDR1 MGHDK and CDR2 SYGVNS. Trimming took 0 bases from V and 9 from J, leaving 9 bases between them. Written as DNA, the CDR3 is TGTGCCAGCAGTGAATATCTGCAGGGTTCACCCCTCCACTTT. Encoded protein: CASSEYLQGSPLHF.

The chain recombines TRBV30 with TRBJ1-5; tentative D call: TRBD1 (6 bases). Per germline, CDR1 GTSNPN and CDR2 SVGIG (reference sequence). This CDR3 has 15 amino acids. Trimming cost V 0 bases and J 1 base, with 10 bases left between them. CDR3 bases: TGTGCCTGGAGTGTGAAGGGACAAAGCAATCAGCCCCAGCATTTT. Encoded protein: CAWSVKGQSNQPQHF.

The CDR3 bases are TGTGCTAGTGGTTTCGGTGGAGACTACGAGCAGTACTTC. It codes for CASGFGGDYEQYF. The chain has TRBV12-5 and TRBJ2-7; D ambiguous. CDR1 is LGHNT and CDR2 is FRNRAP in the germline V gene. This CDR3 has 13 amino acids. With 3 bases removed from V and 3 bases from J, the gap between germline ends came to 9 bases.

This clone is a singleton in its sample. J is TRBJ1-1 and V is TRBV6-1; D uncertain. The CDR3 length is 13 residues. The germline V gene encodes CDR1 MNHNS and CDR2 SASEGT. The V and J ends lost 2 bases and 1 base respectively, with 5 bases between them. CDR3 sequence reads: CASSETSNTEAFF. As DNA, the CDR3 is TGTGCCAGCAGTGAAACGTCGAACACTGAAGCTTTCTTT.

The rearrangement joins TRBV9 to TRBJ2-5; TRBD2 aligns across 7 bases. This CDR3 has 14 amino acids. Germline-derived CDR1 and CDR2 are SGDLS and YYNGEE. Trimming cost V 0 bases and J 4 bases; bases outside gene matches: 3. Written as DNA, the CDR3 is TGTGCCAGCAGCGTAGGATGGGAGGGAGAGACCCAGTACTTC. This codes for CASSVGWEGETQYF. The complete variable domain, with remaining parts taken from reference TRBV9 and TRBJ2-5, reads DSGVTQTPKHLITATGQRVTLRCSPRSGDLSVYWYQQSLDQGLQFLIQYYNGEERAKGNILERFSAQQFPDLHSELNLSSLELGDSALYFCASSVGWEGETQYFGPGTRLLVL.

This chain uses TRBV5-1 with TRBJ1-1; 10 bases are a match to TRBD1. The germline V gene has CDR1 SGHRS and CDR2 YFSETQ. The CDR3 has 18 amino acids. J was trimmed by 1 base and V by 3 bases; bases with no gene match: 12. The chain's CDR3 is CASSSTGQGSKRNTEAFF. The DNA of the CDR3 is TGCGCCAGCAGCTCCACGGGACAGGGGAGTAAGAGGAACACTGAAGCTTTCTTT.

This chain uses TRBV28 with TRBJ1-2; D unclear. V was pared by 6 bases and J by 6 bases, with 11 bases between. Per the germline V gene, CDR1 is MDHEN and CDR2 is SYDVKM. This CDR3 is built from 12 residues. In DNA form, the CDR3 reads TGTGCCAGCAGCCCCCTCCTTGATGGCTACACCTTC. The encoded protein is CASSPLLDGYTF.

The chain recombines TRBV23-1 with TRBJ1-3; D not resolved. TRBV23-1 is an ORF; its function is uncertain. V lost 3 bases and J 0 bases, leaving 12 bases between the germline ends. The CDR3 sequence is 16 residues long. CDR3 region: CASSQATVRSGNTIYF. DNA of the CDR3: TGCGCCAGCAGTCAGGCGACGGTTCGCTCTGGAAACACCATATATTTT.

This rearrangement joins TRBV30 to TRBJ2-7; 7 bases line up with TRBD1. Germline values: CDR1 GTSNPN, CDR2 SVGIG (reference sequence). After removal of 2 bases from V and 10 bases from J, the junction contained 5 bases not matched to a gene. This CDR3 is 11 amino acids long. CDR3 sequence (DNA): TGTGCCTGGAGTTTTTCAGGGGGACAGTACTTC. Translated, it gives CAWSFSGGQYF.